Below, 13 T cell receptor beta chains from the same sample are listed, as sequenced in a study of cytomegalovirus exposure and HLA in healthy donors. It was with 60 Vbeta and 13 Jbeta primers that the PCR ran. TCRdb keeps only in-frame clones here, not all; method: immunoSEQ multiplex PCR. Of approximately 150,000 clones listed, roughly 80% are singletons. Sequencing was carried out using PBMCs. The receptors stem from a woman in her twenties or thirties in good health and CMV-seropositive.

The chain uses TRBV5-6 and TRBJ2-1, with D possibly matching TRBD2 (6 bases). Germline-derived CDR1 and CDR2 are SGHDT and YYEEEE. The V end was cut by 4 bases, the J end by 7 bases, with 15 bases between. The CDR3 totals 14 residues. CDR3 nucleotide sequence: TGTGCCAGCAGCCCTGAACCCGCGGGGAATGAGCAGTTCTTC. It yields the protein CASSPEPAGNEQFF. Drawing the rest from reference TRBV5-6 and TRBJ2-1, the complete variable domain is DAGVTQSPTHLIKTRGQQVTLRCSPKSGHDTVSWYQQALGQGPQFIFQYYEEEERQRGNFPDRFSGHQFPNYSSELNVNALLLGDSALYLCASSPEPAGNEQFFGPGTRLTVL.

This sequence joins TRBV30 and TRBJ2-5; D gene unclear. From germline, CDR1 is GTSNPN and CDR2 SVGIG (reference sequence). Trimming took off 0 bases at V and 7 bases at J, with 9 bases between the two ends. The CDR3 has 12 residues. CDR3 in amino acids: CAWSVIPGTQYF. CDR3 DNA sequence: TGTGCCTGGAGTGTCATTCCGGGGACCCAGTACTTC.

This clone was found many times. The chain carries TRBV2 and TRBJ1-6; D gene uncertain. V was shortened by 8 bases and J by 0 bases, with 11 bases between the two germline ends. This CDR3 region has 15 residues. Germline CDR1 and CDR2: SNHLY and FYNNEI. The chain's CDR3 is CASYRSISYNSPLHF. CDR3 nucleotide sequence: TGTGCCAGCTATAGGAGTATCTCCTATAATTCACCCCTCCACTTT.

The J gene is TRBJ1-4, the V gene TRBV4-2; the D gene is possibly TRBD1 (6 bases). CDR1 and CDR2 from the germline V gene are LGHNA and YNFKEQ. The CDR3 is 15 residues long. Trimming took 4 bases from V and 6 from J, leaving 15 bases between them. For the CDR3, the DNA is TGTGCCAGCAGCCGGGACCGGGGGGCAGATGAAAAACTGTTTTTT. Amino acid sequence: CASSRDRGADEKLFF.

This chain joins TRBV6-6 and TRBJ2-3; 8 bases line up with TRBD2. CDR3 length equals 15 residues. Germline V gene lookup returns CDR1 MNHNY and CDR2 SVGAGI (reference sequence). V lost 6 bases and J lost 2; bases outside the gene matches: 7. The CDR3 DNA reads as TGTGCCAGCAGAGAGCGGGGGAGTATCACAGATACGCAGTATTTT. Protein sequence: CASRERGSITDTQYF.

The sample holds one count of this clone. V is TRBV2 and J is TRBJ1-4; D is possibly TRBD1 (5 bases). V lost 7 bases to trimming and J lost 10 bases, with 16 bases between them. Germline loops: CDR1 SNHLY, CDR2 FYNNEI. This CDR3 is 13 amino acids long. The CDR3 sequence: CASNRGAGGKLFF. Written as DNA, the CDR3 is TGTGCCAGCAATCGAGGGGCGGGGGGAAAACTGTTTTTT.

The table lists this clone with a few counts. The chain has TRBV9 and TRBJ2-7, with D maybe TRBD1 (5 bases). Per germline, CDR1 SGDLS and CDR2 YYNGEE. With 0 bases removed from V and 0 bases from J, the gap between germline ends came to 10 bases. This CDR3 is built from 15 residues. The CDR3 DNA reads as TGTGCCAGCAGCGTAGCTGGGGCAAGCTCCTACGAGCAGTACTTC. As protein: CASSVAGASSYEQYF.

J is TRBJ2-7 and V is TRBV29-1; a possible D gene is TRBD2 (6 bases). The germline V gene has CDR1 SQVTM and CDR2 ANQGSEA. This CDR3 region has 14 residues. The V end lost 2 bases, the J end lost 6 bases, and 17 bases lay between the germline ends. CDR3 nucleotide sequence: TGCAGCGTTGAAAGGTGGGGGACTGAAGGCGAGCAGTACTTC. Translated, it gives CSVERWGTEGEQYF.

The chain links TRBV5-5 to TRBJ2-5, with D possibly TRBD2 on 5 matching bases. The germline V gene encodes CDR1 SGHKS and CDR2 YYEKEE (reference sequence). The length of the CDR3 is 15 residues. The V end was cut by 0 bases, the J end by 1 base, with 10 bases between. CDR3 region: CASSLAPEVQETQYF. The DNA of the CDR3 is TGTGCCAGCAGCTTGGCTCCGGAGGTCCAAGAGACCCAGTACTTC.

The chain uses TRBV4-3 and TRBJ2-2, with D tentatively TRBD1 (5 bases). Per germline, CDR1 LGHNA and CDR2 YSLEER. This CDR3 comprises 16 residues. V was shortened by 0 bases and J by 4 bases, with 12 bases between the two germline ends. CDR3 sequence (DNA): TGCGCCAGCAGCCAAGATGAAAGGGGATCCACCGGGGAGCTGTTTTTT. Protein: CASSQDERGSTGELFF.

The chain couples TRBV2 to TRBJ1-3, with 8 bases that match TRBD1. CDR3 length equals 14 residues. V was clipped by 8 bases and J by 0 bases; unmatched bases: 3. Germline CDR1 is SNHLY and CDR2 is FYNNEI. The CDR3 nucleotides are TGTGCCAGCGCGGGACAGGCCTCTGGAAACACCATATATTTT. Encoded protein: CASAGQASGNTIYF.

This chain joins TRBV19 and TRBJ1-2; D remains unclear. With 3 bases removed from V and 2 bases from J, the gap between germline ends came to 19 bases. CDR1 and CDR2 from the germline V gene are LNHDA and SQIVND (reference sequence). CDR3 length equals 17 residues. CDR3: CASSMWLHGNENYGYTF. CDR3 coding DNA: TGTGCCAGTAGTATGTGGCTCCATGGTAACGAAAACTATGGCTACACCTTC.

CDR3 DNA sequence: TGTGCCAGCAGCCAAACGGCGGGCTTTGGGGCCAACGTCCTGACTTTC. Translated, it gives CASSQTAGFGANVLTF. The chain links TRBV4-2 to TRBJ2-6, with D maybe TRBD2 (5 bases). CDR1 is LGHNA and CDR2 is YNFKEQ in the germline V gene. V was cut by 2 bases and J by 3 bases, with 11 bases left in between. The CDR3 loop spans 16 amino acids.